This entry describes one TCR beta chain. What it binds is not known. Some clones are missing from TCRdb's copy, which holds only in-frame ones; the method was immunoSEQ multiplex PCR. The profile shows about 150,000 clones, about nine tenths of them singletons. With 5 bases removed from V and 2 bases from J, the gap between germline ends came to 15 bases. CDR1 SSHAT and CDR2 FNYEAQ come from the germline V gene (reference sequence). There are 16 residues in the CDR3. The record originates from a study of T cell responses to AZD1222 COVID-19 vaccine. Findings of the study overall: Vaccine-associated CD4 TCRs ranged over spike, dominating at 160-218 and 743-854. Donors skewed white British and female; clonal diversity was possibly underestimated. Vaccination with two AZD1222 doses was followed by a rise in Spike-specific TCR breadth and depth.

This TCR was recovered from an adult who received the AZD1222 COVID-19 vaccine. The specimen was peripheral blood, collected 28 days after the second AZD1222 dose. The chain carries TRBV7-7 and TRBJ2-2; D is perhaps TRBD2 (5 bases). The CDR3, as DNA: TGTGCCAGCAGCCCCCTCCCCCGGGGAAACACCGGGGAGCTGTTTTTT. This encodes CASSPLPRGNTGELFF.